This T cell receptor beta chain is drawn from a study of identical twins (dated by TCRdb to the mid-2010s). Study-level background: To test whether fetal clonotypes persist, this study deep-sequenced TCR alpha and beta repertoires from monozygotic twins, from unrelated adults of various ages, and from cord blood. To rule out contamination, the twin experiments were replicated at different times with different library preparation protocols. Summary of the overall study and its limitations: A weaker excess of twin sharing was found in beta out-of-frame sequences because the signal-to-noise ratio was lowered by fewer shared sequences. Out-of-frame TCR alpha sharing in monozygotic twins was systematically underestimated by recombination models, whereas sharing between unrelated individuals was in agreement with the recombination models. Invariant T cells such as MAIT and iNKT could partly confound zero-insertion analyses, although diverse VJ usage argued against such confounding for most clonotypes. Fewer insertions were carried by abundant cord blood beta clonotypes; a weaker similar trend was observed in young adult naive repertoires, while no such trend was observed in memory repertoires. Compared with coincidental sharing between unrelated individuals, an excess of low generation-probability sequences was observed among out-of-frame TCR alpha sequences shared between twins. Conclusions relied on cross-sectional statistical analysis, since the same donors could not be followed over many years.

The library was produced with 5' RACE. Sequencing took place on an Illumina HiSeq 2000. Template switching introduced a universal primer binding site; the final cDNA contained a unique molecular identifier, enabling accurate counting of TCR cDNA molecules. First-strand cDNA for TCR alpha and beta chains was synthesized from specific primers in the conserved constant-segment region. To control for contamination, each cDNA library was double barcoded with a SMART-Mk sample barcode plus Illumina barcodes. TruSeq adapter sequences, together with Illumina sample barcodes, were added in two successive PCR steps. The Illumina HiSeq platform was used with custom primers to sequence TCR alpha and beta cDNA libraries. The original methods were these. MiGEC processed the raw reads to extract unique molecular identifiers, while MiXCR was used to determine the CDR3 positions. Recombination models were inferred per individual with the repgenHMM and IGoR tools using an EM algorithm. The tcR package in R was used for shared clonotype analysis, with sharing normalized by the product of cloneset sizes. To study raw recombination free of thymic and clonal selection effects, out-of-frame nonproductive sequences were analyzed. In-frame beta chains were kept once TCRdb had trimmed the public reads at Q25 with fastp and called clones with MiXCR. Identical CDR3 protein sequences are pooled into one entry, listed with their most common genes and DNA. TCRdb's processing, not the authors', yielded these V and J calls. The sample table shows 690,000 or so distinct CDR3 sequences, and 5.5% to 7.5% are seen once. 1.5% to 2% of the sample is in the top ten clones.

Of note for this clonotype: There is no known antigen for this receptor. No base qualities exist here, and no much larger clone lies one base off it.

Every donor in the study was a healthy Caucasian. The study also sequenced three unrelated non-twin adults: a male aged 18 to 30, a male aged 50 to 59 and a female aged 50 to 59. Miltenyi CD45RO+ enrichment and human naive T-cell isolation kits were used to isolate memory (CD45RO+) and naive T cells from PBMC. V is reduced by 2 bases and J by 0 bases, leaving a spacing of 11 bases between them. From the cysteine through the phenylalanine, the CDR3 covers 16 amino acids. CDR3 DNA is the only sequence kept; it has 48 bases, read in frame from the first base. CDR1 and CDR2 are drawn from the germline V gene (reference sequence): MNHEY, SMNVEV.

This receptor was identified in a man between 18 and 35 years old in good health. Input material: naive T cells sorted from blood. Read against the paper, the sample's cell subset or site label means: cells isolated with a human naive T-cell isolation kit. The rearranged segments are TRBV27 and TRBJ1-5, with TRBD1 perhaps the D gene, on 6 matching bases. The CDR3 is CASSLQGIHSNQPQHF. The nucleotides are TGTGCCAGCAGTTTACAGGGGATTCATAGCAATCAGCCCCAGCATTTT.